Listed below are T cell receptor beta chains from one sample, sequenced in a study of identifying expanded T cells in peripheral blood. Assay: immunoSEQ multiplex PCR; the TCRdb copy retains only in-frame clones and omits some. This table has about 94,000 clones, roughly 87% appearing once. Material: blood. The source is a person between 18 and 75 years old in good health. The CDR3 runs from the conserved cysteine through the conserved F or W. D genes are given only for firm matches. Size is omitted from some rows. Given values are once, few, many or a class for expanded clones.

abundance,d_gene,j_gene,len,v_gene,CDR3nt,CDR3aa
-,-,TRBJ1-1,14,TRBV7-9,TGTGCCAGCAGCTTCACAACAGGGAACACTGAAGCTTTCTTT,CASSFTTGNTEAFF
-,TRBD1,TRBJ1-5,15,TRBV6-5,TGTGCCAGCAGTTACTCGGCGGACAGGGCCCAGCCCCAGCATTTT,CASSYSADRAQPQHF
-,-,TRBJ2-6,14,TRBV9,TGTGCCAGCAGCGTATTCGACAGAACCGGCGTCCTGACTTTC,CASSVFDRTGVLTF
-,-,TRBJ1-1,14,TRBV7-2,TGTGCCAGCAGCTTAGACCCCTCCAACACTGAAGCTTTCTTT,CASSLDPSNTEAFF
-,-,TRBJ2-1,14,TRBV2,TGTGCCAGCATCCCCCGGGGCTCTTACAATGAGCAGTTCTTC,CASIPRGSYNEQFF
-,-,TRBJ1-4,14,TRBV6-5,TGTGCCAGCAGTCCCAGGACAGCTAATGAAAAACTGTTTTTT,CASSPRTANEKLFF
-,TRBD1,TRBJ2-1,16,TRBV5-4,TGTGCCAGCAGCGGGACAGGAAGAAGCTCCTACAATGAGCAGTTCTTC,CASSGTGRSSYNEQFF
-,-,TRBJ1-1,13,TRBV6-1,TGTGCCAGCAGTGAAGGGGGGGGCACTGAAGCTTTCTTT,CASSEGGGTEAFF
-,-,TRBJ2-7,12,TRBV7-9,TGTGCCAGCAGCAAACATGATCGTGAGCAGTACTTC,CASSKHDREQYF
few,-,TRBJ1-5,14,TRBV19,TGTGCCAGTACAGGTGACTATAGCAATCAGCCCCAGCATTTT,CASTGDYSNQPQHF
-,TRBD1,TRBJ2-7,15,TRBV6-1,TGTGCCAGCAGCGACACCGGACAGGGGGCATATGAGCAGTACTTC,CASSDTGQGAYEQYF
few,TRBD1,TRBJ1-5,16,TRBV10-3,TGTGCCATCAGTGAGACGGACAGGGGGCAGAATCAGCCCCAGCATTTT,CAISETDRGQNQPQHF
-,TRBD1,TRBJ1-1,16,TRBV10-3,TGTGCCATCAGTGATGCCCGGGACAGGGTGGACACTGAAGCTTTCTTT,CAISDARDRVDTEAFF
-,TRBD1,TRBJ2-7,12,TRBV7-8,TGTGCCAGCAGCGACAGGGGTTACGAGCAGTACTTC,CASSDRGYEQYF
-,-,TRBJ2-1,12,TRBV29-1,TGCAGCGTTGGACGGGGGTACAATGAGCAGTTCTTC,CSVGRGYNEQFF
-,TRBD2,TRBJ2-1,15,TRBV6-5,TGTGCCAGTCTGCTAGCGGGGAGCTCCTACAATGAGCAGTTCTTC,CASLLAGSSYNEQFF
-,-,TRBJ2-7,12,TRBV29-1,TGCAGCGCGGTCGGGGGAGACTACGAGCAGTACTTC,CSAVGGDYEQYF
-,-,TRBJ2-1,13,TRBV30,TGTGCCTGGGGTCTGAGGTCGCCGCCAGGGCAGTTCTTC,CAWGLRSPPGQFF
-,TRBD1,TRBJ1-2,15,TRBV30,TGTGCCTGGAGTCCCACGACAGGGGGGTCGTTTGGCTACACCTTC,CAWSPTTGGSFGYTF
-,-,TRBJ2-7,13,TRBV5-1,TGCGCCAGCAGCCAAAATGGGGGCTACGAGCAGTACTTC,CASSQNGGYEQYF
medium-sized,TRBD1,TRBJ2-7,16,TRBV28,TGTGCCAGCAGTTTAGGGACGACAGGGGACCACTACGAGCAGTACTTC,CASSLGTTGDHYEQYF
-,-,TRBJ1-1,13,TRBV30,TGTGCCTGGAGTCACGGGGGAGGGACTGAAGCTTTCTTT,CAWSHGGGTEAFF
-,TRBD1,TRBJ1-1,13,TRBV6-5,TGTGCCAGCAGGCGGGACAGCAACACTGAAGCTTTCTTT,CASRRDSNTEAFF
-,-,TRBJ1-1,12,TRBV30,TGTGCCTGGAGTGTACTGCCTACTGAAGCTTTCTTT,CAWSVLPTEAFF
-,TRBD1,TRBJ2-1,14,TRBV7-3,TGTGCCAGCAGCGTACAAGCAGGGGGAGATGAGCAGTTCTTC,CASSVQAGGDEQFF
-,TRBD2,TRBJ2-3,16,TRBV5-1,TGCGCCAGCAGCTTGGGCGGCGGGAGGGCCGCAGATACGCAGTATTTT,CASSLGGGRAADTQYF
-,-,TRBJ1-4,13,TRBV6-5,TGTGCCAGCAGCCTTGCGGCGGGTGAAAAACTGTTTTTT,CASSLAAGEKLFF
few,-,TRBJ1-2,14,TRBV11-3,TGTGCCAGCAGCTTATCTCTGGCGGGATATGGCTACACCTTC,CASSLSLAGYGYTF
-,-,TRBJ1-2,15,TRBV28,TGTGCCAGCATCCCCTCTGCGGCCTATAACTATGGCTACACCTTC,CASIPSAAYNYGYTF
-,-,TRBJ2-2,13,TRBV19,TGTGCCAGTAGTATCAAGGGCACCGGGGAGCTGTTTTTT,CASSIKGTGELFF
-,-,TRBJ1-2,15,TRBV25-1,TGTGCCAGCGGAGTTGGCGGGGGGGGAGACTATGGCTACACCTTC,CASGVGGGGDYGYTF
once,-,TRBJ1-1,12,TRBV25-1,TGTGCCAGCACTAGAGGGGGGACTGAAGCTTTCTTT,CASTRGGTEAFF
-,TRBD1,TRBJ1-2,15,TRBV5-1,TGCGCCAGCAGCTCTTCAGGGGGCGAAAACTATGGCTACACCTTC,CASSSSGGENYGYTF
-,TRBD1,TRBJ1-1,16,TRBV18,TGTGCCAGCTCACGCGCAGGACAGGGGTTCGAGACTGAAGCTTTCTTT,CASSRAGQGFETEAFF
-,-,TRBJ2-5,14,TRBV7-9,TGTGCCAGCAGCTCGAGACAGACCCAAGAGACCCAGTACTTC,CASSSRQTQETQYF
-,-,TRBJ2-7,11,TRBV11-2,TGTGCCAGCAGCTTAAGAAACGAGCAGTACTTC,CASSLRNEQYF
-,TRBD2,TRBJ2-7,17,TRBV7-9,TGTGCCAGCAGCTTACGGACTAGCGGGAGTACATCCTACGAGCAGTACTTC,CASSLRTSGSTSYEQYF
-,-,TRBJ2-3,14,TRBV2,TGTGCCAGCAGTGTGATAGCGGACACAGATACGCAGTATTTT,CASSVIADTDTQYF
-,-,TRBJ2-4,15,TRBV7-8,TGTGCCAGCAGCTCCCAGGTGGGGGCTAAGTACATTCAGTACTTC,CASSSQVGAKYIQYF